These T cell receptor beta chains were read from a single sample in a study of cytomegalovirus exposure and HLA in healthy donors. Assay: immunoSEQ multiplex PCR; the TCRdb copy retains only in-frame clones and omits some. The repertoire holds about 35,000 clones, with about 80% as singletons. The sequenced sample consisted of PBMCs. The receptors stem from a male donor in good health and CMV-seronegative. Both conserved end residues are part of each CDR3. The D gene is left open where the match is weak.

cdr3_aa,d_call,v_call,j_call
CASSSGQSNYEQYF,TRBD1,TRBV6-5,TRBJ2-7
CASNILAGGRNEQFF,TRBD2,TRBV6-5,TRBJ2-1
CASSPMGGPWETQYF,TRBD2,TRBV4-1,TRBJ2-5
CAWSTAQGYGYTF,.,TRBV30,TRBJ1-2
CASSTAGEQYF,TRBD2,TRBV11-2,TRBJ2-7
CASSHGRDGPNTGELFF,TRBD2,TRBV9,TRBJ2-2
CASSLIPGLGTSTDTQYF,TRBD2,TRBV5-1,TRBJ2-3
CASSLDVGQGGPNLYTF,TRBD1,TRBV5-1,TRBJ1-2
CASSYDTGRGQPQHF,.,TRBV6-6,TRBJ1-5
CASSFSGLGVYEQYF,.,TRBV5-1,.
CASSTSLGFQETQYF,.,TRBV5-6,TRBJ2-5
CASSPDDRPEQYF,.,TRBV5-1,TRBJ2-7
CAWSVQGIYNSPLHF,.,TRBV30,TRBJ1-6
CAVGTSGARDTQYF,TRBD2,TRBV25-1,TRBJ2-3
CASSLSPGLDQETQYF,TRBD2,TRBV5-6,TRBJ2-5
CASSSPGGRGYGYTF,TRBD1,TRBV28,TRBJ1-2
CASSSPDSSYNSPLHF,.,TRBV11-2,TRBJ1-6
CASSGRTGMLNTEAFF,TRBD1,TRBV7-9,TRBJ1-1
CASRPTTNYGYTF,.,TRBV6-5,TRBJ1-2
CASSLVGTEEKLFF,TRBD1,TRBV7-9,TRBJ1-4
CASSEYFSVSYEQYF,.,TRBV25-1,TRBJ2-7
CSSRETEAFF,.,TRBV29-1,TRBJ1-1
CASSRGLAGGPVTDTQYF,TRBD2,TRBV4-2,TRBJ2-3
CASSEAPDRDYGYTF,TRBD1,TRBV6-1,TRBJ1-2
CASSQAPGGQPQHF,.,TRBV4-2,TRBJ1-5
CASSFGGTGNTEAFF,.,TRBV7-6,TRBJ1-1